One sample yielded the 3 T cell receptor beta chains listed below, sequenced in a study of cytomegalovirus exposure and HLA in healthy donors. Primers: 60 Vbeta forward and 13 Jbeta reverse. Sequencing was performed with immunoSEQ multiplex PCR; in TCRdb, only in-frame clones are kept and a portion is missing. The table lists approximately 100,000 clones, roughly three quarters of them singletons, with approximately 1.3% in the top ten. Sequences were obtained from PBMCs. Source of these receptors: a man in his forties or fifties in good health and CMV-seronegative.

V is TRBV25-1 and J is TRBJ2-2; D possibly corresponds to TRBD2 (5 bases). Germline loops: CDR1 MGHDK, CDR2 SYGVNS. V was trimmed by 8 bases and J by 4 bases, leaving 11 bases between them. This CDR3 contains 13 residues. The CDR3 spells CASAPGVTGELFF. CDR3 nucleotides: TGTGCCAGCGCTCCCGGGGTCACCGGGGAGCTGTTTTTT.

This clone appeared a few times. The V call is TRBV28, the J call TRBJ2-6; TRBD1 is a possible D gene (6 bases). Germline lookup yields CDR1 MDHEN and CDR2 SYDVKM. There are 15 residues in the CDR3. V was trimmed by 6 bases and J by 4 bases, leaving 13 bases between them. The CDR3 here is CASSRTGTGANVLTF. Here the CDR3 DNA reads TGTGCCAGCAGCAGAACAGGGACCGGGGCCAACGTCCTGACTTTC.

This chain joins TRBV4-2 and TRBJ1-2; 7 bases agree with TRBD1. There are 15 residues in the CDR3. The V and J ends lost 1 base and 0 bases, in that order; junction bases with no gene match: 2. Germline-derived CDR1 and CDR2 are LGHNA and YNFKEQ. CDR3 coding DNA: TGTGCCAGCAGCCAAGGGACAGGAGCTAACTATGGCTACACCTTC. Translation gives CASSQGTGANYGYTF.